This T cell receptor (beta chain) was observed in a study of Graves' ophthalmopathy and Graves' hyperthyroidism. The TCR beta CDR3 regions underwent amplification from RNA transcripts. Second-round multiplex PCR followed a first-round RT-PCR using HTBI primers. Each CDR3 protein gets one entry after TCRdb re-called the multiplex PCR reads with MiXCR. This table has some 400,000 distinct CDR3 sequences, roughly 18% appearing once. Findings of the study overall: Ophthalmopathy progression prediction by the model yielded a sensitivity of about 70% and a specificity of nearly 75%.

Exclusion applied to patients with other autoimmune diseases, uncontrolled infections, pregnancy or lactation. The authors diagnosed from clinical symptoms, serum thyroxine, TRAb, thyroid ultrasound and orbital computed tomography. This clonotype was recorded at least ten times. The target antigen is unknown. This CDR3 contains 16 residues. Trimming left V 0 bases short and J 1 base short, with 13 bases between. The germline gives CDR1 DFQATT, CDR2 SNEGSKA (reference sequence). The chain recombines TRBV20-1 with TRBJ1-3; D remains unclear. The receptor was derived from a woman between 18 and 29 years old with Graves' ophthalmopathy. What was sequenced was peripheral blood. For the CDR3, the DNA is TGCAGTGCTAGAGATTGGGGTACTCGGTCTGGAAACACCATATATTTT. Amino acid sequence: CSARDWGTRSGNTIYF.